This T cell receptor beta chain was captured by sequencing in a study of cytomegalovirus exposure and HLA in healthy donors. Notes on this clone: Antigen unknown.

Assay: immunoSEQ multiplex PCR; the TCRdb copy retains only in-frame clones and omits some. The data hold hundreds of thousands of clones, with roughly 84% observed a single time. Study outcomes and limitations: According to a subsequent analysis, TCR clusters from the first cohort were inclined to appear together in the roughly 130 validation repertoires.

This sequence was found in a woman aged 18-29 years in good health and CMV-seropositive. The sample taken for sequencing was PBMCs.

The CDR3 sequence is CATSKSGGGAYNEQFF. In DNA form, the CDR3 reads TGTGCCACCAGCAAAAGTGGAGGGGGCGCCTACAATGAGCAGTTCTTC. V usage is TRBV15 and J usage is TRBJ2-1, with a tentative D call TRBD1 (7 bases). This CDR3 spans 16 amino acids. Trimming cost V 4 bases and J 2 bases, with 15 bases left between them. Germline V CDR1 and CDR2: LNHNV, YYDKDF (reference sequence).